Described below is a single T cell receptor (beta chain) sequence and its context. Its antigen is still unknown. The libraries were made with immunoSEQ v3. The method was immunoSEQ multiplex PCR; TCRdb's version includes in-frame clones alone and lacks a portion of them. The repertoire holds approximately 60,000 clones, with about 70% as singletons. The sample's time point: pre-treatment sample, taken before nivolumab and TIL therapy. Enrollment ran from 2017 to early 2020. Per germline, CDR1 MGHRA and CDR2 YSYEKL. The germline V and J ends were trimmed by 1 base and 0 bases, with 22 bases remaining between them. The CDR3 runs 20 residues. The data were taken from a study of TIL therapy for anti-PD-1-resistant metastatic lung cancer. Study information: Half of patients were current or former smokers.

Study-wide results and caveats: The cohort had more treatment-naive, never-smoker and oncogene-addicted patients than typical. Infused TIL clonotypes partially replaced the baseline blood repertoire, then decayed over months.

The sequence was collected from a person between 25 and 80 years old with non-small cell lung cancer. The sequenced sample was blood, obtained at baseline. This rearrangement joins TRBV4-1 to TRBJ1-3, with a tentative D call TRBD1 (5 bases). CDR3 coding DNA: TGCGCCAGCAGCCAAGGCCAGGGTTGGGGATGGGGGATCTCTGGAAACACCATATATTTT. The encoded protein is CASSQGQGWGWGISGNTIYF.